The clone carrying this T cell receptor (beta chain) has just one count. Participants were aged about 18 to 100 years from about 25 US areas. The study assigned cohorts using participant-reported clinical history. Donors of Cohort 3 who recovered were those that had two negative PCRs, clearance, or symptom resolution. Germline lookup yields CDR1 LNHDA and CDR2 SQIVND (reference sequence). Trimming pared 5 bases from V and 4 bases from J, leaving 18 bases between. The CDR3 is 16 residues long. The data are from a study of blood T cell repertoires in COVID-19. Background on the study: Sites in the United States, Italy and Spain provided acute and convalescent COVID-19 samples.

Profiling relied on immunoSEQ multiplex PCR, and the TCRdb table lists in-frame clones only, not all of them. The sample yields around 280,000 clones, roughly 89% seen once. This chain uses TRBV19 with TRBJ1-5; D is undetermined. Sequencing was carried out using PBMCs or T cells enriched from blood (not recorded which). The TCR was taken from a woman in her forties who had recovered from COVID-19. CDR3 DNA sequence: TGTGCCAGTAGTCGGATGGAGTCAGCGGGTAATCAGCCCCAGCATTTT. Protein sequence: CASSRMESAGNQPQHF.